The 18 T cell receptor beta chains listed next were all sequenced from one sample in a study of blood T cell repertoires in COVID-19. Using immunoSEQ multiplex PCR, the repertoire was profiled, and TCRdb retains in-frame clones only, with some absent. The profile shows about 300,000 clones, around 84% of them singletons. Sequencing was carried out using peripheral blood. These receptor sequences come from a man aged 65 to 79 with acute or convalescent COVID-19.

This rearrangement joins TRBV4-3 to TRBJ2-5, with 7 nucleotides matching TRBD1. The V and J ends lost 1 base and 5 bases, in that order; junction bases with no gene match: 7. CDR3 length equals 15 residues. Germline values: CDR1 LGHNA, CDR2 YSLEER. CDR3 DNA: TGCGCCAGCAGCCAAGCCACAGGGGCCGGGGAGACCCAGTACTTC. This sequence encodes CASSQATGAGETQYF.

The CDR3 loop is CASSYSTGRASWEQYF. The CDR3 DNA follows: TGTGCCAGCAGTTACTCGACCGGGAGGGCTTCGTGGGAGCAGTACTTC. This chain connects TRBV6-2 or TRBV6-3 to TRBJ2-7; 8 bases match TRBD2. J lost 7 bases, V lost 0 bases, and 11 bases had no gene match. CDR1 and CDR2 (germline): MNHEY, SVGEGT. The length of the CDR3 is 16 residues.

This chain connects TRBV5-1 to TRBJ1-4, with 9 nucleotides matching TRBD1. After removal of 0 bases from V and 0 bases from J, the junction contained 0 bases not matched to a gene. Germline CDR1 and CDR2: SGHRS and YFSETQ. This CDR3 has 16 residues. This CDR3 is CASSLGTGATNEKLFF. DNA for the CDR3: TGCGCCAGCAGCTTGGGGACAGGGGCAACTAATGAAAAACTGTTTTTT.

The CDR3 DNA is TGTGCCAGTATTGGGGTGGGGGGTCAGCCCCAGCATTTT. Translated: CASIGVGGQPQHF. The chain carries TRBV19 and TRBJ1-5; D perhaps matches TRBD1 (5 bases). The CDR3 length is 13 residues. Trimming removed 7 bases at V and 6 bases at J, with 13 bases between. Per the germline V gene, CDR1 is LNHDA and CDR2 is SQIVND (reference sequence).

This chain uses TRBV4-3 with TRBJ2-7; a weak D match, TRBD2 (6 bases). CDR1 LGHNA and CDR2 YSLEER come from the germline V gene. V was trimmed by 4 bases and J by 3 bases, leaving 13 bases between them. The CDR3 length is 14 residues. CDR3: CASSPGTLNYEQYF. CDR3 nucleotides: TGCGCCAGCAGCCCCGGGACTCTAAACTACGAGCAGTACTTC.

This rearrangement joins TRBV7-2 to TRBJ2-5; D perhaps matches TRBD1 (5 bases). The CDR3 sequence is 14 residues long. Germline loops: CDR1 SGHTA, CDR2 FQGNSA. Trimming left V 1 base short and J 2 bases short, with 8 bases between. The CDR3 sequence is CASSLDAGQETQYF. The CDR3 DNA follows: TGTGCCAGCAGCTTAGACGCAGGGCAAGAGACCCAGTACTTC.

The chain combines TRBV2 with TRBJ2-3; D is uncertain. The CDR3 sequence is 15 residues long. The germline V gene encodes CDR1 SNHLY and CDR2 FYNNEI. V was pared by 8 bases and J by 0 bases, with 15 bases between. In DNA form, the CDR3 reads TGTGCCAGCGGCCTTGGCCTCCCAAGCACAGATACGCAGTATTTT. Translation: CASGLGLPSTDTQYF.

This rearrangement joins TRBV3-1 (or the pseudogene TRBV3-2) to TRBJ2-7, with a weak D call TRBD2 (7 bases). From germline, CDR1 is LGHDT and CDR2 YNNKEL (reference sequence). V lost 1 base and J lost 3, with 13 bases in between. There are 15 residues in the CDR3. The CDR3 nucleotides read TGTGCCAGCAGCCAAGTGGGGGGGGCTGGCTACGAGCAGTACTTC. It specifies CASSQVGGAGYEQYF.

This clone was observed once. This rearrangement joins TRBV2 to TRBJ2-3; 7 nucleotides match TRBD1. J was trimmed by 3 bases and V by 6 bases; bases with no gene match: 6. Germline V gene data show CDR1 as SNHLY and CDR2 as FYNNEI. The CDR3 loop spans 14 amino acids. The CDR3 is CASRRTGTTDTQYF. CDR3 coding DNA: TGTGCCAGCAGAAGGACAGGAACAACAGATACGCAGTATTTT.

The chain couples TRBV29-1 to TRBJ2-3, with a tentative D call TRBD2 (6 bases). Germline CDR1 is SQVTM and CDR2 is ANQGSEA. This CDR3 is built from 15 residues. V was pared by 4 bases and J by 0 bases, with 14 bases between. CDR3 DNA sequence: TGCAGCGTTGGTTTGGGGGGTTGGAGCACAGATACGCAGTATTTT. It is translated as CSVGLGGWSTDTQYF.

The gene calls are TRBV2 and TRBJ1-5; possibly TRBD1 for D (5 bases). Between the trimmed V and J ends, which lost 6 bases and 6 bases, there was a span of 12 bases. CDR3 length: 13 amino acids. Germline CDR1 is SNHLY and CDR2 is FYNNEI. CDR3 sequence (DNA): TGTGCCAGCAGCGGAGACAGCTCTCAGCCCCAGCATTTT. This gives the protein CASSGDSSQPQHF.

The chain uses TRBV5-4 and TRBJ1-1; 8 bases agree with TRBD1. Germline trimming cut 4 bases from V and 0 bases from J; bases unmatched to any gene: 8. Germline V gene sequence: CDR1 SGHNT, CDR2 YYREEE (reference sequence). The CDR3 sequence is 16 residues long. The CDR3 DNA is TGTGCCAGCAGCCTCGGACAGGGTCAGCTGAACACTGAAGCTTTCTTT. Translation: CASSLGQGQLNTEAFF.

A few counts support this clone. This chain connects TRBV9 to TRBJ1-2; 7 bases match TRBD1. The CDR3 sequence is 16 residues long. Trimming cost V 4 bases and J 2 bases; bases outside gene matches: 11. The V gene's germline CDR1 is SGDLS and CDR2 YYNGEE. The CDR3, as DNA: TGTGCCAGCAGCCCTGAGCCCCGGGACAGCAACTATGGCTACACCTTC. Translated, it gives CASSPEPRDSNYGYTF.

J is TRBJ1-2 and V is TRBV5-1; 8 bases fit TRBD1. V shed 4 bases, J shed 4 bases, and the junction held 12 bases outside the gene matches. Germline V CDR1 and CDR2: SGHRS, YFSETQ. There are 16 residues in the CDR3. DNA for the CDR3: TGCGCCAGCAGCGGGTGGCTACAGGGGGAGGCCTATGGCTACACCTTC. This translates into CASSGWLQGEAYGYTF.

V and J are TRBV7-9 and TRBJ2-5; D may be TRBD1 (6 bases). Germline assignment: CDR1 SEHNR and CDR2 FQNEAQ (reference sequence). CDR3 length equals 15 residues. V lost 5 bases and J lost 5, with 18 bases in between. Here the CDR3 reads CASSLRGGMTETQYF. For the CDR3, the DNA is TGTGCCAGCAGCCTCCGAGGGGGAATGACGGAGACCCAGTACTTC. Complete variable domain (other parts from reference TRBV7-9 and TRBJ2-5): DTGVSQNPRHKITKRGQNVTFRCDPISEHNRLYWYRQTLGQGPEFLTYFQNEAQLEKSRLLSDRFSAERPKGSFSTLEIQRTEQGDSAMYLCASSLRGGMTETQYFGPGTRLLVL.

J is TRBJ1-2 and V is TRBV28, with TRBD1 identical over 9 bases. CDR1 and CDR2 (germline): MDHEN, SYDVKM. The CDR3 totals 15 residues. Trimming took 6 bases from V and 6 from J; bases not matched to a gene: 11. In DNA form, the CDR3 reads TGTGCCAGCAGGCCGGGACAGGGCATAAGTGATGGCTACACCTTC. This translates into CASRPGQGISDGYTF.

This chain links TRBV20-1 with TRBJ2-1, with 9 bases matching TRBD2. CDR1 and CDR2 (germline): DFQATT, SNEGSKA (reference sequence). V trimming: 5 bases; J trimming: 4 bases; junction bases outside the gene matches: 9. CDR3 length equals 15 residues. CDR3 in amino acids: CSAGEREALYNEQFF. CDR3 in DNA: TGCAGTGCTGGTGAGCGGGAGGCTCTGTACAATGAGCAGTTCTTC.

This clone was counted a few times. The chain is built from TRBV9 and TRBJ2-1; 7 bases match TRBD1. The CDR3 is made up of 14 amino acids. Germline V gene data show CDR1 as SGDLS and CDR2 as YYNGEE. The V and J ends lost 1 base and 8 bases, in that order; junction bases with no gene match: 6. The CDR3 DNA reads as TGTGCCAGCAGCGTACAGGGGGATTTTGATGAGCAGTTCTTC. Encoded protein: CASSVQGDFDEQFF.